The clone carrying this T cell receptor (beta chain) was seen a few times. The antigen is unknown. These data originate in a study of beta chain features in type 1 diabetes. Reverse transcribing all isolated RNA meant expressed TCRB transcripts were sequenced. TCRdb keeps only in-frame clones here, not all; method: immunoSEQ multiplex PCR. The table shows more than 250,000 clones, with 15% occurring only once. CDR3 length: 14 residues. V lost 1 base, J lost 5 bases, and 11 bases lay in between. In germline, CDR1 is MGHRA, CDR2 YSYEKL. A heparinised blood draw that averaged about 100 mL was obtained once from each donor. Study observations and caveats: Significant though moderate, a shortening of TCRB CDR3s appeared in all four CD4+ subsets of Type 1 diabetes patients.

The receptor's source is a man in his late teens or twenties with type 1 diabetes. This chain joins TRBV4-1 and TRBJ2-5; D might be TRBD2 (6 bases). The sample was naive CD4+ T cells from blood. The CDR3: CASSQGPGRETQYF. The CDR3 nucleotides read TGCGCCAGCAGCCAAGGGCCAGGGAGGGAGACCCAGTACTTC.